The 11 T cell receptor beta chains presented below share a single source sample, sequenced in a study of tumor-infiltrating lymphocytes in primary liver carcinoma. Co-extraction of RNA and DNA was performed on about 18-30 mg of unsorted bulk tissue. TCR beta cDNA was made from roughly 450 ng total RNA with a constant-region primer. Generation of the TCR beta libraries relied on three nested multiplex PCR rounds using slightly modified ARM-PCR. Running 9 to 11 cycles apiece, the first two PCR rounds relied on TRBV1-TRBV30 forward primers together with a C-beta reverse primer. Each CDR3 protein is one row after TCRdb ran MiXCR on the multiplex PCR reads. The sample has about 78,000 distinct CDR3 sequences; 71% are singletons. The sample was liver tumor tissue from sampling region 4. Subset meaning: tumor region T4, right-lateral pole. The receptors derive from a woman aged 55-75 years with primary liver carcinoma and hepatitis B virus infection.

On this clonotype itself: The junction does not match germline at one end; this may be a read error. V gene TRBV5-1 combines with J gene TRBJ2-7, with TRBD2 as a possible D gene (5 bases). Germline V gene sequence: CDR1 SGHRS, CDR2 YFSETQ. The CDR3 loop spans 15 amino acids. CDR3 amino acids: CASSPGMMSSYEQYF. The CDR3 DNA sequence: TGCGCCAGCAGCCCCGGGATGATGAGCTCCTACGAACAGTACTTC. Full variable domain (remainder filled in from reference TRBV5-1 and TRBJ2-7): KAGVTQTPRYLIKTRGQQVTLSCSPISGHRSVSWYQQTPGQGLQFLFEYFSETQRNKGNFPGRFSGRQFSNSRSEMNVSTLELGDSALYLCASSPGMMSSYEQYFGPGTRLTVT.

This rearrangement joins TRBV20-1 to TRBJ2-1, with D possibly being TRBD2 (5 bases). Trimming stripped 4 bases from V and 0 bases from J, with 13 bases between. From germline, CDR1 is DFQATT and CDR2 SNEGSKA (reference sequence). The CDR3 sequence is 15 residues long. CDR3 loop: CSAIRVDSSYNEQFF. CDR3 coding DNA: TGCAGTGCTATTAGAGTGGACTCCTCCTACAATGAGCAGTTCTTC.

Notes on this clonotype: The conserved final phenylalanine or tryptophan is absent from the CDR3, which likely points to a read error. This chain connects TRBV11-3 to TRBJ1-5, with 7 bases identical to TRBD1. The CDR3 contains 16 residues. Germline V gives CDR1 SGHNT, CDR2 YENEEA. The CDR3 sequence: CASNLETGIHHQSQHS. The CDR3 region has the DNA TGTGCCAGCAACTTAGAGACAGGGATCCATCATCAGTCCCAGCATTCT.

Turning to this clonotype: The missing conserved phenylalanine or tryptophan at the end of this CDR3 makes a read error likely. The V call is TRBV7-3, the J call TRBJ2-5; TRBD2 matches 10 bases. The germline CDR1 and CDR2 sequences are SGHTA and FQGTGA. The length of the CDR3 is 19 residues. V shed 1 base and J 1 base; nucleotides not matched to a gene: 12. The CDR3 DNA reads as TGTGCCAGCAGCTTAAAGGGGAGCGGGGGGGCCCCATCCCAAGAGACCCAGTACTTA. Translation: CASSLKGSGGAPSQETQYL.

This clonotype was detected a few times. Germline and junction disagree at one end, which may indicate a read error. The J gene is TRBJ2-1, the V gene TRBV11-3; D unresolved. The germline CDR1 and CDR2 sequences are SGHNT and YENEEA. The CDR3 extends over 13 amino acids. The CDR3 loop is CTSSAGGYNEQLF. The CDR3, as DNA: TGTACCAGCAGTGCCGGTGGCTACAATGAGCAGCTCTTC.

This clonotype showed up just a few times. The chain carries TRBV7-6 and TRBJ2-3, with D unresolved. Germline CDR1 is SGHVS and CDR2 is FNYEAQ. The CDR3 covers 15 residues. Between the trimmed V and J ends, which lost 5 bases and 2 bases, there was a span of 14 bases. CDR3 sequence reads: CASSPGLIPTDTQYF. CDR3 DNA sequence: TGTGCCAGCAGCCCGGGCCTAATCCCCACAGATACGCAGTATTTT.

The sample holds many counts of this clonotype. This sequence joins TRBV25-1 and TRBJ1-2; possibly TRBD1 for D (6 bases). The V gene lost 5 bases and the J gene lost 7 bases, with 14 bases spanning the gap. This CDR3 comprises 13 residues. CDR1 and CDR2 from the germline V gene are MGHDK and SYGVNS. The CDR3 DNA is TGTGCCAGCAGTCGAGGGGGTTCAGGTGGCTACACCTTC. It translates to CASSRGGSGGYTF.

The sample holds many counts of this clonotype. The chain carries TRBV5-6 and TRBJ2-7; a possible D gene is TRBD1 (6 bases). Trimming left V 7 bases short and J 7 bases short, with 18 bases between. Germline CDR1 is SGHDT and CDR2 is YYEEEE. CDR3 length: 13 amino acids. The CDR3, as DNA: TGTGCCAGCCTACTTAGGGGGACGGGGGAGCAGTACTTC. It encodes CASLLRGTGEQYF.

This chain connects TRBV14 to TRBJ2-5; 8 nucleotides line up with TRBD2. The CDR3 consists of 16 residues. Losses at the gene ends were 1 base for V and 5 bases for J; bases not matched to a gene: 9. Germline-derived CDR1 and CDR2 are SGHDN and FVKESK. The CDR3 DNA sequence: TGTGCCAGCAGCCAAGGTGTGGCGGGAGGCGACGAGACCCAGTACTTC. Translation gives CASSQGVAGGDETQYF.

In regard to this clonotype: A read error is likely, as this CDR3 ends without the conserved phenylalanine or tryptophan. The rearrangement joins TRBV29-1 to TRBJ2-7; 8 bases map to TRBD1. The length of the CDR3 is 12 residues. CDR1 SQVTM and CDR2 ANQGSEA come from the germline V gene. The CDR3 spells CNARTGTYDQYS. The CDR3 nucleotides are TGCAACGCCAGGACAGGGACCTACGACCAGTACTCC.

Concerning this clonotype itself: This may be a read error: a much more frequent sequence differs by one nucleotide. The chain couples TRBV6-2 or TRBV6-3 to TRBJ1-2, with 9 bases aligning to TRBD1. Germline V lookup: CDR1 MNHEY, CDR2 SVGEGT. The CDR3 has 14 residues. The CDR3 reads CVAVRDRVKSGYTF. In nucleotides, the CDR3 is TGTGTCGCGGTCCGGGACAGGGTGAAGAGTGGCTACACCTTC.